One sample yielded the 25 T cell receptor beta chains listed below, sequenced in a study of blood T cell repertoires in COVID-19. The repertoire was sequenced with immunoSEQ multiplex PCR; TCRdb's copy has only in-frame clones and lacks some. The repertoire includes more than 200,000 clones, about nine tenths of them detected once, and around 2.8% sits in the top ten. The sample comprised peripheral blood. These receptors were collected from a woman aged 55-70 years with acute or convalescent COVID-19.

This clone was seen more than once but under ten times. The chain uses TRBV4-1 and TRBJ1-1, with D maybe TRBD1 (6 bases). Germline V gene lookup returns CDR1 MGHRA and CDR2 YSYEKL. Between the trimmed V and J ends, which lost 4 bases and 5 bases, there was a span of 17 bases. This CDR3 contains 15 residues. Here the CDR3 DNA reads TGCGCCAGCAGCCCTCCGGGACAAAGGTGGACTGAAGCTTTCTTT. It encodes CASSPPGQRWTEAFF.

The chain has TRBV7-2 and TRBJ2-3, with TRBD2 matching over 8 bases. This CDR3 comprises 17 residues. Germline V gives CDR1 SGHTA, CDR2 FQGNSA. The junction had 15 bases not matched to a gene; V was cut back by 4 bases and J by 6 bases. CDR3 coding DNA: TGTGCCAGCAGCTCCTTAGCGGGGCGGGAGGTAGGGGATACGCAGTATTTT. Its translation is CASSSLAGREVGDTQYF. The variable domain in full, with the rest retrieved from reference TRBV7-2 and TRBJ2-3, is GAGVSQSPSNKVTEKGKDVELRCDPISGHTALYWYRQSLGQGLEFLIYFQGNSAPDKSGLPSDRFSAERTGGSVSTLTIQRTQQEDSAVYLCASSSLAGREVGDTQYFGPGTRLTVL.

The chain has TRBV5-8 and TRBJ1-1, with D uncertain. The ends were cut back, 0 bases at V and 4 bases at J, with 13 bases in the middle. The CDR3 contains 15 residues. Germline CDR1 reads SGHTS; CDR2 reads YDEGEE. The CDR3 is CASSLGASRSTEAFF. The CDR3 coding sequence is TGTGCCAGCAGCTTGGGGGCAAGCCGTAGCACTGAAGCTTTCTTT.

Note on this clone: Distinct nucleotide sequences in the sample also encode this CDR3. Written as DNA, the CDR3 is TGTGCCAGCAGTTTAGCAGGGGGCCCGAATCAGCCCCAGCATTTT. Amino acids: CASSLAGGPNQPQHF. The chain joins TRBV28 to TRBJ1-5; 8 bases fit TRBD1. This CDR3 comprises 15 residues. Germline V gene lookup returns CDR1 MDHEN and CDR2 SYDVKM. V gave up 2 bases and J gave up 4 bases; unmatched junction bases: 4.

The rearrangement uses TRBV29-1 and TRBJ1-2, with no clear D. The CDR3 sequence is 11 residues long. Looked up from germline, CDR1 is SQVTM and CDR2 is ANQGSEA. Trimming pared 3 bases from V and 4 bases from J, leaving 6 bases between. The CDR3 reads CSVEQVYGYTF. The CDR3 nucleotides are TGCAGCGTTGAGCAGGTCTATGGCTACACCTTC. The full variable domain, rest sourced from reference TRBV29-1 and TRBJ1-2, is SAVISQKPSRDICQRGTSLTIQCQVDSQVTMMFWYRQQPGQSLTLIATANQGSEATYESGFVIDKFPISRPNLTFSTLTVSNMSPEDSSIYLCSVEQVYGYTFGSGTRLTVV.

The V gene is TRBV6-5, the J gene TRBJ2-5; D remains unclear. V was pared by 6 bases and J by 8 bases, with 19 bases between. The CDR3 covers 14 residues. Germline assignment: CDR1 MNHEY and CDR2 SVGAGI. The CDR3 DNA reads TGTGCCAGCAGGCGGTCGGCACTGAGACCTACCCAGTACTTC. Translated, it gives CASRRSALRPTQYF.

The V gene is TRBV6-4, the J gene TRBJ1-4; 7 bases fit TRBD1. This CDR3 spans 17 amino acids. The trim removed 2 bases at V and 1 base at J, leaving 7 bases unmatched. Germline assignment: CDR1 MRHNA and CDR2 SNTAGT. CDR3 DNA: TGTGCCAGCAGTGACGAGGGACAGCAGAAAACTAATGAAAAACTGTTTTTT. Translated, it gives CASSDEGQQKTNEKLFF.

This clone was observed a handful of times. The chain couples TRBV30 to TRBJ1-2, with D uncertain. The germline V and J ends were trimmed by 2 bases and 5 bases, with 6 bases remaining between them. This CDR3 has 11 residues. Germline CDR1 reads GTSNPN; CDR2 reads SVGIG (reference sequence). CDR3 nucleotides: TGTGCCTGGAGTAACGGGTATGGCTACACCTTC. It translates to CAWSNGYGYTF.

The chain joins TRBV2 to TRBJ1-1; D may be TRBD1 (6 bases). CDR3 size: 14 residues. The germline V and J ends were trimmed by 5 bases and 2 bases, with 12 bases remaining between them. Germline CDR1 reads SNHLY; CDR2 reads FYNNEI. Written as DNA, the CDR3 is TGTGCCAGCAGTCAAAGGGGGAAAAACACTGAAGCTTTCTTT. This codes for CASSQRGKNTEAFF.

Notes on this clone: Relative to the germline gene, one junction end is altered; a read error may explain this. In DNA form, the CDR3 reads TGTGCTAGCAGCTCAACGGACAGCAATAATTCACCCCTCCACTTT. Protein product: CASSSTDSNNSPLHF. The V and J genes are TRBV7-7 and TRBJ1-6; the D gene is possibly TRBD1 (6 bases). CDR3 length: 15 residues. Germline assignment: CDR1 SSHAT and CDR2 FNYEAQ (reference sequence).

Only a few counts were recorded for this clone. The CDR3 DNA sequence: TGTGCAAGTCGCTGGGACATACTTTTGGGTGAACATAACACCGGGGAGCTGTTTTTT. This codes for CASRWDILLGEHNTGELFF. The chain joins TRBV12-2 to TRBJ2-2; TRBD1, as called in the table, went unchecked against the DNA. TRBV12-2 is designated a pseudogene. This CDR3 is 19 amino acids long.

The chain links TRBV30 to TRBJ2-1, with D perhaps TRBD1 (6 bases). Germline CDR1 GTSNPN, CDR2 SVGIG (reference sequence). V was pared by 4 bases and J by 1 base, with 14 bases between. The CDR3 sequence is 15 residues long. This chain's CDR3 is CAWTYWGLSYNEQFF. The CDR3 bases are TGTGCCTGGACCTATTGGGGGCTGTCCTACAATGAGCAGTTCTTC. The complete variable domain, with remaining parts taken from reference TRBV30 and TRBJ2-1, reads SQTIHQWPATLVQPVGSPLSLECTVEGTSNPNLYWYRQAAGRGLQLLFYSVGIGQISSEVPQNLSASRPQDRQFILSSKKLLLSDSGFYLCAWTYWGLSYNEQFFGPGTRLTVL.

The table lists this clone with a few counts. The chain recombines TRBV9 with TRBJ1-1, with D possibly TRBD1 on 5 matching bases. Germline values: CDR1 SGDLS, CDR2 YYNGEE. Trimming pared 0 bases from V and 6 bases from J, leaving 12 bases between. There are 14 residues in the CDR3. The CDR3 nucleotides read TGTGCCAGCAGCGTAGGGGGGGATTCGTCTGAAGCTTTCTTT. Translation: CASSVGGDSSEAFF.

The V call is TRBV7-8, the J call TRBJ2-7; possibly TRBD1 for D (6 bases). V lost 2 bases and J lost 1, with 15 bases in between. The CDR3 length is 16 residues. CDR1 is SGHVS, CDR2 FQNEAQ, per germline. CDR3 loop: CASSLPQGLLSYEQYF. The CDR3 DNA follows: TGTGCCAGCAGCTTACCTCAGGGGCTTCTTTCCTACGAGCAGTACTTC.

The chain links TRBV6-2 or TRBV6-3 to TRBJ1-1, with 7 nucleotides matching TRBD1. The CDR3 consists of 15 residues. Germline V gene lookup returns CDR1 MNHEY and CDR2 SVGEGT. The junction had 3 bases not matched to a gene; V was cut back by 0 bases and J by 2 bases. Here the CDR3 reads CASSYSRGLNTEAFF. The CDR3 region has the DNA TGTGCCAGCAGTTACTCGAGGGGGCTAAACACTGAAGCTTTCTTT.

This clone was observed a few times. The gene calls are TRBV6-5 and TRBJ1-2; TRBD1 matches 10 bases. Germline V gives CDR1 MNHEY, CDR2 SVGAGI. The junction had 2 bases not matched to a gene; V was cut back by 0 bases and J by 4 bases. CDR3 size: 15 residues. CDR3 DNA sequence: TGTGCCAGCAGTTACTCGGGACAGGGGTTCTATGGCTACACCTTC. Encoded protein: CASSYSGQGFYGYTF.

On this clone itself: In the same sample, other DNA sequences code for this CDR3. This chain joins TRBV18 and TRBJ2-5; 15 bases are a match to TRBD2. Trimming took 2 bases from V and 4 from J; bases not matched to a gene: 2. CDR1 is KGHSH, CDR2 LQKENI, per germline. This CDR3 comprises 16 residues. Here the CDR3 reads CASSPEGLAGGETQYF. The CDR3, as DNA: TGTGCCAGCTCACCAGAGGGACTAGCGGGGGGAGAGACCCAGTACTTC.

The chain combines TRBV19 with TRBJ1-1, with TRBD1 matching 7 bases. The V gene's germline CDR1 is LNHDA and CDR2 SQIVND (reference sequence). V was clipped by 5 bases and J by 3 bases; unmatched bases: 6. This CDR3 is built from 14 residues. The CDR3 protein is CASSFRTGYTEAFF. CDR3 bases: TGTGCCAGTAGTTTCAGGACAGGATACACTGAAGCTTTCTTT.

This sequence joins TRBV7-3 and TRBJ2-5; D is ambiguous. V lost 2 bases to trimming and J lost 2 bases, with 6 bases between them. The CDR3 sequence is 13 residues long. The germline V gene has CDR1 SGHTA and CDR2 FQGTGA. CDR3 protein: CASSLLVQETQYF. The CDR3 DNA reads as TGTGCCAGCAGCTTACTAGTTCAAGAGACCCAGTACTTC.

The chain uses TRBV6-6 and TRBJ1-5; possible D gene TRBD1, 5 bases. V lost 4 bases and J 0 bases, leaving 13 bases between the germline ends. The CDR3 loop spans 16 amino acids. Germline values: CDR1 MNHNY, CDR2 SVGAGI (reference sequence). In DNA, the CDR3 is TGTGCCAGCAGTTTCAGGGAGGGGAATAGCAATCAGCCCCAGCATTTT. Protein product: CASSFREGNSNQPQHF.

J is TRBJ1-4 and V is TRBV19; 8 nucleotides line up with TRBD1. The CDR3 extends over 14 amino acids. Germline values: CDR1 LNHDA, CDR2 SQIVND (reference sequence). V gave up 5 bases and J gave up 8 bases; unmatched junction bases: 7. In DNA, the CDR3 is TGTGCCAGTAGTCACAGGGGGGAAGGCGAAAAACTGTTTTTT. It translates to CASSHRGEGEKLFF.

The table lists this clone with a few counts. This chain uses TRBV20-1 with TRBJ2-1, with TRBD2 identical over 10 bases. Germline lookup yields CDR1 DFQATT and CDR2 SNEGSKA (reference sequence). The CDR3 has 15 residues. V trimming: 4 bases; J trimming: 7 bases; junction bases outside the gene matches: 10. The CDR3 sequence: CSATEPGLAKNEQFF. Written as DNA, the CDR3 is TGCAGTGCTACTGAACCGGGACTAGCGAAGAATGAGCAGTTCTTC.

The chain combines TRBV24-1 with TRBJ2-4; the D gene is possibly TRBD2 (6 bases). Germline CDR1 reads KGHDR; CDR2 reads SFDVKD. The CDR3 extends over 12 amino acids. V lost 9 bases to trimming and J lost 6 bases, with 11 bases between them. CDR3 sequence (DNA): TGTGCCACCGGAGGGCCGGGAAACATTCAGTACTTC. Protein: CATGGPGNIQYF.

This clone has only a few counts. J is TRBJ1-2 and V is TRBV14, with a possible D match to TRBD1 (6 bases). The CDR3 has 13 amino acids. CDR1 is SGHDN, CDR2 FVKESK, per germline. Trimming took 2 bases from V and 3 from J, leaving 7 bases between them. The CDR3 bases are TGTGCCAGCAGCCAACAGGGGTACTATGGCTACACCTTC. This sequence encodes CASSQQGYYGYTF. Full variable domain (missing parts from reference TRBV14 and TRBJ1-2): EAGVTQFPSHSVIEKGQTVTLRCDPISGHDNLYWYRRVMGKEIKFLLHFVKESKQDESGMPNNRFLAERTGGTYSTLKVQPAELEDSGVYFCASSQQGYYGYTFGSGTRLTVV.

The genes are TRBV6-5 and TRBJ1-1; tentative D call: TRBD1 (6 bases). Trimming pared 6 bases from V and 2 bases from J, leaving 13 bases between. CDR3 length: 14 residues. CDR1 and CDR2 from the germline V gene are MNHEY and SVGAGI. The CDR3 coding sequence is TGTGCCAGCAGAGCCCAACAGGGAAACACTGAAGCTTTCTTT. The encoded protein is CASRAQQGNTEAFF.